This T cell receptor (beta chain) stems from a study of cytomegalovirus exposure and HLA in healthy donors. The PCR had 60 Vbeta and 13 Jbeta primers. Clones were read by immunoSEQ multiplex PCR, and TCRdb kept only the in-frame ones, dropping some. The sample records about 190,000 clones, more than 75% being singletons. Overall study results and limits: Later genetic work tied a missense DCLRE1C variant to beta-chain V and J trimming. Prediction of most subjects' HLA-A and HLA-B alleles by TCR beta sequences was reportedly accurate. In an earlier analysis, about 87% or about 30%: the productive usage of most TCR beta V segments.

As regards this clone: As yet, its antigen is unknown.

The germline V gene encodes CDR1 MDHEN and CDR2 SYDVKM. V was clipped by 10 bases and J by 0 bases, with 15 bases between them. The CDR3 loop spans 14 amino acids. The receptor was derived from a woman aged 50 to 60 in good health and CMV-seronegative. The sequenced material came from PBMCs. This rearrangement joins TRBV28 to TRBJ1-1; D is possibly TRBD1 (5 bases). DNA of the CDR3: TGTGCCACTGAAGTTGGGGCGTTGAACACTGAAGCTTTCTTT. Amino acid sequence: CATEVGALNTEAFF.